Included here is one T cell receptor beta chain sequence, with context. Its antigen remains unidentified. The sample belongs to a study of shared clonotypes between healthy human individuals. Overall study context: Donors had three CD4 naive, three CD4 memory, two CD8 naive and one CD8 memory plate apiece.

Trimming stripped 0 bases from V and 2 bases from J, with 7 bases between. Germline CDR1 is SGHRS and CDR2 is YFSETQ. This CDR3 is built from 14 residues. General study findings and limits: Generation probability values for non-shared clonotypes were lower than those for clonotypes shared by all four donors. In this cohort, only blood was sampled, and tissue repertoires likely differ.

The deep-level immunoSEQ assay was used. Some clones are missing from TCRdb's copy, which holds only in-frame ones; the method was immunoSEQ multiplex PCR. In the table there are 2 million to 3 million clones, roughly 93% of which are singletons. The specimen was naive CD4+ T cells from PBMCs. Subset specified: CD45RA+ positively selected. The sequence came from a man between 18 and 29 years old in good health. Some clones in this sample may be carry-over from other donors' samples. The V call is TRBV5-1, the J call TRBJ2-3; D not resolved. CDR3 in DNA: TGCGCCAGCAGCTTGGCGGCCAACACAGATACGCAGTATTTT. Its translation: CASSLAANTDTQYF.